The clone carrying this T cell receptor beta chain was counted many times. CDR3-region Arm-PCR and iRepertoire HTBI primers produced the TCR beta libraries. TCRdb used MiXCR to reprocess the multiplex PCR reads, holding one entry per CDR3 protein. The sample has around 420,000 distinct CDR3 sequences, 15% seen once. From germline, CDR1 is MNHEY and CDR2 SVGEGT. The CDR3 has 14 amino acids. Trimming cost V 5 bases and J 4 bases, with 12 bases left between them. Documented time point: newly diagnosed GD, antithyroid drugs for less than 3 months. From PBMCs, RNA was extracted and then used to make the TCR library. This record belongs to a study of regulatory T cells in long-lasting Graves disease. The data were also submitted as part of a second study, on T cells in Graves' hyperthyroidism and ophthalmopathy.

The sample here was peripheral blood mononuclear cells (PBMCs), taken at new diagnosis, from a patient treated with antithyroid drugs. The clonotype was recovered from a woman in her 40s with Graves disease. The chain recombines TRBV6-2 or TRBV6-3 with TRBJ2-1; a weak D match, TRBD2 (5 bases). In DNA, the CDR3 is TGTGCCAGCAGTAGGGCGGGCAGGTACAATGAGCAGTTCTTC. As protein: CASSRAGRYNEQFF.